What follows describes a single TCR beta chain. What it recognizes is unknown. These data originate in a study of T cell responses to AZD1222 COVID-19 vaccine. Whole-study findings and limits: As reported, nearly half of all spike-specific TCRs target variant regions that are unmutated. Only after the peak T cell response were repertoires sampled.

Assay used: immunoSEQ multiplex PCR; TCRdb lists only in-frame clones, some missing. The sample records 90,000 to 130,000 clones, roughly 92% being singletons. The CDR3 length is 14 residues. After removal of 3 bases from V and 5 bases from J, the junction contained 6 bases not matched to a gene. The sequence was collected from an adult in good health. V and J are TRBV5-7 and TRBJ2-5, with TRBD2 identical over 8 bases. TRBV5-7 carries the ORF label, with uncertain function. This specimen was peripheral blood, taken on day 0 of AZD1222 vaccination. The CDR3 sequence is CASSWPPGGETQYF. In nucleotides, the CDR3 is TGTGCCAGCAGCTGGCCGCCGGGGGGGGAGACCCAGTACTTC.